The TCR beta chain described here comes from a study of T cells in Graves' hyperthyroidism and ophthalmopathy. Findings and caveats of the study: Classification by a 13 V-J model distinguished ophthalmopathy from stable hyperthyroidism. Prediction of ophthalmopathy progression came a median around 6.5 months pre-onset.

Researchers amplified the TCR beta CDR3 regions from RNA transcripts. The study used the HTBI primer set for a first-round RT-PCR of the TCR CDR3. TCRdb re-analysed the multiplex PCR reads in MiXCR, keeping a single row per CDR3 protein. The table lists 700,000 to 950,000 distinct CDR3 sequences, about a third of them singletons. Germline CDR1 LGHDT, CDR2 YNNKEL (reference sequence). V dropped 5 bases and J dropped 8 bases, with 21 bases sitting between them. This CDR3 has 15 residues. This clonotype occurred a few times. The antigen remains undetermined. The patients, who ranged from 18 to 65 in age, presented with newly diagnosed hyperthyroidism lasting under 2 months. The PBMCs had their origin in roughly 10 ml of fresh peripheral blood.

This clonotype originated in a woman between 40 and 55 years old with Graves' hyperthyroidism. J is TRBJ1-1 and V is TRBV3-1, with D maybe TRBD1 (5 bases). Sequencing was performed on blood. The CDR3 region is CASSDTYRTGGEAFF. The CDR3, as DNA: TGTGCCAGCAGCGACACCTACAGGACCGGAGGGGAAGCTTTCTTT.